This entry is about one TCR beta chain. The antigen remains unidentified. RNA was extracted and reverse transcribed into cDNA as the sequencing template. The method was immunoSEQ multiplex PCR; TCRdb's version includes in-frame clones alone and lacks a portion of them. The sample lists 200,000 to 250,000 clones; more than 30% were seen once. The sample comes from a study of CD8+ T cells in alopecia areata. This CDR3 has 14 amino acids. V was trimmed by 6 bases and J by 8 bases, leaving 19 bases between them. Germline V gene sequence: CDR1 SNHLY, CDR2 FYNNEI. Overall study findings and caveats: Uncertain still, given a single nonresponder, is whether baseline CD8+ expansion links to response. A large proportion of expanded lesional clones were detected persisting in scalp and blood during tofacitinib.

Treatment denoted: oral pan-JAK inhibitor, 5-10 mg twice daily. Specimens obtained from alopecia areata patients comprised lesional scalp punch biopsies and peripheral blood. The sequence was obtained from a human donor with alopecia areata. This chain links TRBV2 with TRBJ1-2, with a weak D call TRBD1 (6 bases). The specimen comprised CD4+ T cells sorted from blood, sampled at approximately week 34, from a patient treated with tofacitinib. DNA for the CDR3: TGTGCCAGCAGCCTGGGACAACAAAAGGGGGGCTACACCTTC. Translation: CASSLGQQKGGYTF. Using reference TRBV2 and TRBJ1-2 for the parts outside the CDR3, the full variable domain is EPEVTQTPSHQVTQMGQEVILRCVPISNHLYFYWYRQILGQKVEFLVSFYNNEISEKSEIFDDQFSVERPDGSNFTLKIRSTKLEDSAMYFCASSLGQQKGGYTFGSGTRLTVV.